This is a list of T cell receptor beta chains from one sample in a study of T cells after yellow fever vaccination. TCRdb re-derived calls from the 5' RACE reads in MiXCR, one entry per CDR3 protein. The sample consists of more than 450,000 distinct CDR3 sequences, about a fifth of them appearing once. Material: PBMCs, obtained 21 days after the first yellow fever vaccination. The receptors were sampled from a young man who received the YFV17D yellow fever vaccine. CDR3s include the opening cysteine and the closing phenylalanine or tryptophan. Fields, in order: J gene, clone size, CDR3 length, V gene, D gene, CDR3 protein, CDR3 DNA. The D gene is left open where the match is weak. Only some rows state a clone size, as once, few, many or a class for expanded clones.

>TRBJ1-1|few|14|TRBV5-1|-
CASSPRTSGGEAFF
TGCGCCAGCAGCCCAAGGACCAGTGGTGGTGAAGCTTTCTTT
>TRBJ2-1|few|18|TRBV2|TRBD2
CASREGTSGGSSYNEQFF
TGTGCCAGCAGAGAAGGGACTAGCGGGGGGAGCTCCTACAATGAGCAGTTCTTC
>TRBJ2-1|-|18|TRBV11-2|TRBD2
CASSLSLGGAGGRNEQFF
TGTGCCAGCAGCTTGTCCCTGGGTGGAGCGGGGGGGCGAAATGAGCAGTTCTTC
>TRBJ2-7|-|14|TRBV7-2|TRBD1
CASSLWGQGQEQYF
TGTGCCAGCAGCTTATGGGGACAGGGGCAAGAGCAGTACTTC
>TRBJ1-3|few|16|TRBV4-2|-
CASSLGGFGFGNTIYF
TGTGCCAGCAGCCTTGGGGGGTTTGGCTTTGGAAACACCATATATTTT
>TRBJ2-7|-|14|TRBV5-6|-
CASSLPGRIYEQYF
TGTGCCAGCAGCTTACCGGGACGGATCTACGAGCAGTACTTC
>TRBJ1-6|-|14|TRBV3-1|-
CASSGTWLNSPLHF
TGTGCCAGCAGCGGCACTTGGCTAAATTCACCCCTCCACTTT
>TRBJ1-2|few|12|TRBV30|-
CAWSLTDYGYTF
TGTGCCTGGAGTCTTACGGATTATGGCTACACCTTC
>TRBJ2-3|few|13|TRBV10-3|-
CAISESNTDTQYF
TGTGCCATCAGTGAGTCTAACACAGATACGCAGTATTTT
>TRBJ1-1|-|14|TRBV30|-
CAWSVPPQNTEAFF
TGTGCCTGGAGTGTACCCCCTCAGAACACTGAAGCTTTCTTT
>TRBJ2-5|-|16|TRBV19|TRBD1
CASSHLSGTAMETQYF
TGTGCCAGTAGTCACCTCTCCGGGACAGCAATGGAGACCCAGTACTTC
>TRBJ1-1|-|14|TRBV7-2|-
CASSLGGTLREAFF
TGTGCCAGCAGCCTGGGGGGGACATTGCGTGAAGCTTTCTTT
>TRBJ2-1|-|15|TRBV6-2/TRBV6-3|TRBD2
CASSKLAGGNNEQFF
TGTGCCAGCAGTAAACTAGCGGGGGGAAACAATGAGCAGTTCTTC
>TRBJ2-1|few|17|TRBV12-3/TRBV12-4|-
CASRAPGASSSYNEQFF
TGTGCCAGCAGAGCCCCGGGCGCCTCGAGCTCCTACAATGAGCAGTTCTTC
>TRBJ1-6|few|13|TRBV14|-
CASSQHKGSPLHF
TGTGCCAGCAGCCAACATAAGGGTTCACCCCTCCACTTT
>TRBJ2-1|-|15|TRBV5-1|-
CASSLSSPGSNEQFF
TGCGCCAGCAGCTTGAGTTCCCCGGGGAGCAATGAGCAGTTCTTC
>TRBJ1-5|-|14|TRBV12-3/TRBV12-4|TRBD1
CASSRNRGDQPQHF
TGTGCCAGCAGCAGAAACAGGGGAGATCAGCCCCAGCATTTT